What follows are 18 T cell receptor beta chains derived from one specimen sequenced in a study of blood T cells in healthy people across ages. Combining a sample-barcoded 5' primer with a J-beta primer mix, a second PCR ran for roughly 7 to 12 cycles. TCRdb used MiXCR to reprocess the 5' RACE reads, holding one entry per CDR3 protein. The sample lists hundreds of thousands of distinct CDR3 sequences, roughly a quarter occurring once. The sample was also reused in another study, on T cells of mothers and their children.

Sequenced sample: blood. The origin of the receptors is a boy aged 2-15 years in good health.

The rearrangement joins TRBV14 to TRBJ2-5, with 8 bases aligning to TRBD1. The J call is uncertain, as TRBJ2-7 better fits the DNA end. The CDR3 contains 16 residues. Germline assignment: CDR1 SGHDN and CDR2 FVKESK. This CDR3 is CASSQGLGTGLYEQYF. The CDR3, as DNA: TGTGCCAGCAGCCAAGGACTTGGGACAGGACTGTACGAGCAGTACTTC.

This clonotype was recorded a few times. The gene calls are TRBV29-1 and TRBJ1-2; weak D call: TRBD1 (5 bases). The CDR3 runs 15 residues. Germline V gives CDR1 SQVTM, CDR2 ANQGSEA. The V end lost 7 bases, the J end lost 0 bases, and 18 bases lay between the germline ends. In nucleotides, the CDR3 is TGCAGCGGAGGGGAGCCCCATCAAACTAACTATGGCTACACCTTC. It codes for CSGGEPHQTNYGYTF. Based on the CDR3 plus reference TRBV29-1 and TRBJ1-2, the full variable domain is SAVISQKPSRDICQRGTSLTIQCQVDSQVTMMFWYRQQPGQSLTLIATANQGSEATYESGFVIDKFPISRPNLTFSTLTVSNMSPEDSSIYLCSGGEPHQTNYGYTFGSGTRLTVV.

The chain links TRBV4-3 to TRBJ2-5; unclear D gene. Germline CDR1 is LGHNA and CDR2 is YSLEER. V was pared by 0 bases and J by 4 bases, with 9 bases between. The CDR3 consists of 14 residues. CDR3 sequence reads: CASSQDPIRETQYF. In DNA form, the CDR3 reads TGCGCCAGCAGCCAAGATCCTATCCGAGAGACCCAGTACTTC.

The CDR3 nucleotides read TGTGCCAGCAGCTTCGGGGTAGGGACCCAGTACTTC. Its translation is CASSFGVGTQYF. This chain joins TRBV7-2 and TRBJ2-5; TRBD2 is a possible D gene (5 bases). The V end was cut by 3 bases, the J end by 7 bases, with 9 bases between. Germline-derived CDR1 and CDR2 are SGHTA and FQGNSA. The CDR3 length is 12 residues.

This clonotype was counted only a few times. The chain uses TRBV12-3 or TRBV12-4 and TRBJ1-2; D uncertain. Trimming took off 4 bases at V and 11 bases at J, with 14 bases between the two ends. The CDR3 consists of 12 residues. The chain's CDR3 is CASSYRELGYTF. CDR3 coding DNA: TGTGCCAGCAGTTACAGAGAGTTGGGTTACACCTTC.

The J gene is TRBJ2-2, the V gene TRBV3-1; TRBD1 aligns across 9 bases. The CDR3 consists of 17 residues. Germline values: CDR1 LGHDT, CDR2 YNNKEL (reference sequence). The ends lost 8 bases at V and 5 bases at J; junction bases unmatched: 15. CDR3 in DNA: TGTGCCAGCGGCCGGAGGACGGGACAGGGCGGAACCGGGGAGCTGTTTTTT. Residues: CASGRRTGQGGTGELFF.

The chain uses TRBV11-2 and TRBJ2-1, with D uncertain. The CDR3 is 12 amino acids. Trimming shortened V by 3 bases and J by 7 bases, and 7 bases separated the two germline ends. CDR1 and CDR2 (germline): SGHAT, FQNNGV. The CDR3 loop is CASSFLMNEQFF. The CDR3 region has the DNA TGTGCCAGCAGCTTCCTGATGAATGAGCAGTTCTTC. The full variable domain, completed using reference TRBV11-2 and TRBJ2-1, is EAGVAQSPRYKIIEKRQSVAFWCNPISGHATLYWYQQILGQGPKLLIQFQNNGVVDDSQLPKDRFSAERLKGVDSTLKIQPAKLEDSAVYLCASSFLMNEQFFGPGTRLTVL.

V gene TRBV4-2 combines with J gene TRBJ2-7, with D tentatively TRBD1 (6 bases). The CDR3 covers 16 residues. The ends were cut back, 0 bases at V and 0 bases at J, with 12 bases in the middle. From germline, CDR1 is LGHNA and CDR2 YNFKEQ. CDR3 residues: CASSQERTDSSYEQYF. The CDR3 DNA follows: TGTGCCAGCAGCCAAGAACGCACGGACAGCTCCTACGAGCAGTACTTC.

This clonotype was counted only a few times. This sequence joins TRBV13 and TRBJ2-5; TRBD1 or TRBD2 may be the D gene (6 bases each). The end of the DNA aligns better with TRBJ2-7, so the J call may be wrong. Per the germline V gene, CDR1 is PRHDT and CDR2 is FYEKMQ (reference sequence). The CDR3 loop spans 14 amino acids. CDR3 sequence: CASSPRGLGYEQYF. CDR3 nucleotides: TGTGCCAGCAGCCCACGGGGGCTTGGGTACGAGCAGTACTTC.

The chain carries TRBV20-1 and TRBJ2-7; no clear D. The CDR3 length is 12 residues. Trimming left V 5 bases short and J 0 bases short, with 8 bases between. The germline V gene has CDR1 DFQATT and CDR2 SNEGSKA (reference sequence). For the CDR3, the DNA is TGCAGTGCTCCCAACCCCTCCTACGAGCAGTACTTC. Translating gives CSAPNPSYEQYF.

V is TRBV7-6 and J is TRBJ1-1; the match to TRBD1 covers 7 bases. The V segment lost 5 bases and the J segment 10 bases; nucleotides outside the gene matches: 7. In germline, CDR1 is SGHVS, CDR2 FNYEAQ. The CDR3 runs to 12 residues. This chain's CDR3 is CASSPDRVPAFF. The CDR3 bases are TGTGCCAGCAGCCCTGACAGGGTACCAGCTTTCTTT.

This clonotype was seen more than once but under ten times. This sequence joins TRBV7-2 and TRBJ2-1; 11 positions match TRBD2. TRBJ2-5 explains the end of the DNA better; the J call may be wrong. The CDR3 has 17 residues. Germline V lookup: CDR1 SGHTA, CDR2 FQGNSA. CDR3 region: CASSGRTSGLGYETQYF. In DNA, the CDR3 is TGTGCCAGCAGCGGGCGGACTAGCGGGTTGGGTTACGAGACCCAGTACTTC.

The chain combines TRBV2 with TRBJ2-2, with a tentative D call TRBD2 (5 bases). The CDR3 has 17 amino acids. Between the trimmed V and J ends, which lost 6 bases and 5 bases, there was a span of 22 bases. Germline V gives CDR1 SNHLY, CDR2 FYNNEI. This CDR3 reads CASSESRASKFTGELFF. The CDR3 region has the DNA TGTGCCAGCAGCGAATCCCGGGCTAGCAAGTTTACCGGGGAGCTGTTTTTT.

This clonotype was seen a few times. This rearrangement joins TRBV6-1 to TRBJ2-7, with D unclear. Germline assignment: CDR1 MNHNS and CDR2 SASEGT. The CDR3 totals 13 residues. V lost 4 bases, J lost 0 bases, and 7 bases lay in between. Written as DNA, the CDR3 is TGTGCCAGCAGTGCGGACGGCTCCTACGAGCAGTACTTC. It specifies CASSADGSYEQYF.

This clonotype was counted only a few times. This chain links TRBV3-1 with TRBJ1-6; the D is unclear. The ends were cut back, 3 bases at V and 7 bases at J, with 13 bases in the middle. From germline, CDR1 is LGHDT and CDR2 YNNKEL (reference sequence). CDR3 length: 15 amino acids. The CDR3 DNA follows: TGTGCCAGCAGCCACCTCGGGAGTCTCAATTCACCCCTCCACTTT. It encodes CASSHLGSLNSPLHF. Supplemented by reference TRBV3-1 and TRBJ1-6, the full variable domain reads DTAVSQTPKYLVTQMGNDKSIKCEQNLGHDTMYWYKQDSKKFLKIMFSYNNKELIINETVPNRFSPKSPDKAHLNLHINSLELGDSAVYFCASSHLGSLNSPLHFGNGTRLTVT.

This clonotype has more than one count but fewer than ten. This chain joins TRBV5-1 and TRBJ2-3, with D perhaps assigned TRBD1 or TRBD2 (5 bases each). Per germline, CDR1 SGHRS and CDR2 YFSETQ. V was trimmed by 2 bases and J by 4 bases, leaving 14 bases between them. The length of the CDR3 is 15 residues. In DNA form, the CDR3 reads TGCGCCAGCAGCTTCGGGGCGGGTGGGTCAGATACGCAGTATTTT. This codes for CASSFGAGGSDTQYF. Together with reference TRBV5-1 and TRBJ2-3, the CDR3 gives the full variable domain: KAGVTQTPRYLIKTRGQQVTLSCSPISGHRSVSWYQQTPGQGLQFLFEYFSETQRNKGNFPGRFSGRQFSNSRSEMNVSTLELGDSALYLCASSFGAGGSDTQYFGPGTRLTVL.

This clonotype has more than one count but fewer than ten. CDR3 DNA: TGCAGTGCTAGCAGTGGTGGGGGCTCCTTTATGAACACTGAAGCTTTCTTT. It translates to CSASSGGGSFMNTEAFF. The gene calls are TRBV20-1 and TRBJ1-1; D may be TRBD1 (6 bases). The CDR3 is 17 residues long. The ends were cut back, 3 bases at V and 0 bases at J, with 20 bases in the middle. Germline values: CDR1 DFQATT, CDR2 SNEGSKA (reference sequence).

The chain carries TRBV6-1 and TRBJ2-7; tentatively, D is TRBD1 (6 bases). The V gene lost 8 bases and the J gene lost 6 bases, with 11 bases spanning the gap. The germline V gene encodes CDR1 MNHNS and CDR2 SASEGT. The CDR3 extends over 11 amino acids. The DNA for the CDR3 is TGTGCCAGCGCCCCAGGGGTCGAGCAGTACTTC. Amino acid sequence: CASAPGVEQYF.